This T cell receptor (beta chain) was identified in a study of cytomegalovirus exposure and HLA in healthy donors. From germline, CDR1 is SGHRS and CDR2 YFSETQ. The V end was cut by 0 bases, the J end by 2 bases, with 12 bases between. The CDR3 loop spans 16 amino acids. The PCR made use of 60 Vbeta and 13 Jbeta primers. Libraries were prepared by immunoSEQ multiplex PCR; TCRdb keeps only in-frame clonotypes and omits some of them. The table records approximately 100,000 clones, about 70% of them present only once. The specimen sequenced was PBMCs. The V call is TRBV5-1, the J call TRBJ2-1, with a weak D call TRBD2 (6 bases). The origin of this receptor is a human donor in good health. The CDR3 DNA sequence: TGCGCCAGCAGCTTGGATGGGGCGGGGACCTACAATGAGCAGTTCTTC. Encoded protein: CASSLDGAGTYNEQFF. Full variable domain (rest looked up from reference TRBV5-1 and TRBJ2-1): KAGVTQTPRYLIKTRGQQVTLSCSPISGHRSVSWYQQTPGQGLQFLFEYFSETQRNKGNFPGRFSGRQFSNSRSEMNVSTLELGDSALYLCASSLDGAGTYNEQFFGPGTRLTVL.